This TCR beta chain originates from a study of blood T cell repertoires in COVID-19. Overall study context: In each case, the material was cDNA or gDNA derived from T cells, B-cell-depleted T cells, or PBMCs.

In the authors' workflow: Reference gene primer amplification gave nucleated cell count estimates. Libraries were prepared by immunoSEQ multiplex PCR; TCRdb keeps only in-frame clonotypes and omits some of them. V, J and clone size were drawn from that table, and D and trimming were deduced from the DNA. Altogether roughly 67,000 clones are present, around 84% being singletons, with the ten largest covering over 4%. CDR3 length equals 13 residues. V lost 6 bases and J lost 6, with 14 bases in between. This chain links TRBV12-3 or TRBV12-4 with TRBJ1-1; unclear D gene. Sequenced: peripheral blood. The receptor's source is a middle-aged man with acute or convalescent COVID-19. Here the CDR3 reads CASSRGSGSEAFF. For the CDR3, the DNA is TGTGCCAGCAGCCGCGGTTCCGGGTCTGAAGCTTTCTTT.